This T cell receptor beta chain was retrieved from a study of blood T cell repertoires in COVID-19. In the study overall: Samples representing acute and convalescent COVID-19 were sourced from the United States, Italy and Spain.

Data came from immunoSEQ multiplex PCR; TCRdb stores just in-frame clones and leaves some out. The data show about 200,000 clones, roughly 94% seen once. The CDR3 contains 12 residues. With 1 base removed from V and 10 bases from J, the gap between germline ends came to 10 bases. Looked up from germline, CDR1 is LGHDT and CDR2 is YNNKEL (reference sequence). Seattle patients were enrolled during active infection and followed longitudinally. The receptor was derived from a man aged 25 to 45 with COVID-19, enrolled during active disease. V is TRBV3-1 (or the pseudogene TRBV3-2) and J is TRBJ1-2; the D is unclear. The sequenced material came from peripheral blood. The CDR3 sequence is CASSQGGGHYTF. In nucleotides, the CDR3 is TGTGCCAGCAGCCAAGGAGGTGGTCACTACACCTTC.